This entry lists 7 T cell receptor beta chains sequenced from one sample in a study of long-term antiretroviral therapy in people with HIV. They ran version v3.0 of the immunoSEQ assay at survey level. Measured with immunoSEQ multiplex PCR; TCRdb has only the in-frame clones, and not every one. The sample holds some 40,000 clones, around 93% seen once. The sequences come from unsorted PBMCs, collected roughly 9.4 years after starting antiretroviral therapy. Receptors originate from a man aged 25-45 years with HIV.

This clone turned up a few times. This CDR3 is CASSEYAGGAYNEQFF. The CDR3 coding sequence is TGTGCCAGCAGTGAATATGCGGGGGGAGCTTACAATGAGCAGTTCTTC. The V call is TRBV2, the J call TRBJ2-1, with 8 positions matching TRBD2. The CDR3 is made up of 16 amino acids. Trimming removed 2 bases from V and 4 bases from J; junction bases left unmatched: 7. The germline CDR1 and CDR2 sequences are SNHLY and FYNNEI.

The chain employs TRBV29-1 and TRBJ2-2; D is undetermined. This CDR3 has 15 residues. Germline V lookup: CDR1 SQVTM, CDR2 ANQGSEA. Trimming pared 6 bases from V and 0 bases from J, leaving 14 bases between. The CDR3 DNA reads as TGCAGCGTGAACCACCTCCCCGCGAACACCGGGGAGCTGTTTTTT. Encoded protein: CSVNHLPANTGELFF.

The gene calls are TRBV19 and TRBJ1-1; D perhaps matches TRBD1 (5 bases). CDR3 length equals 16 residues. The ends were cut back, 5 bases at V and 0 bases at J, with 16 bases in the middle. The germline V gene encodes CDR1 LNHDA and CDR2 SQIVND (reference sequence). CDR3 region: CASSFGGAFMNTEAFF. CDR3 DNA sequence: TGTGCCAGTAGTTTCGGAGGGGCCTTCATGAACACTGAAGCTTTCTTT. The full variable domain, with the rest looked up from reference TRBV19 and TRBJ1-1, is DGGITQSPKYLFRKEGQNVTLSCEQNLNHDAMYWYRQDPGQGLRLIYYSQIVNDFQKGDIAEGYSVSREKKESFPLTVTSAQKNPTAFYLCASSFGGAFMNTEAFFGQGTRLTVV.

The rearrangement uses TRBV6-1 and TRBJ1-6; unclear D gene. The CDR3 loop spans 16 amino acids. Germline loops: CDR1 MNHNS, CDR2 SASEGT. Trimming cost V 3 bases and J 6 bases, with 15 bases left between them. This CDR3 is CASSDQGSRFNSPLHF. CDR3 sequence (DNA): TGTGCCAGCAGTGATCAAGGTAGCCGTTTTAATTCACCCCTCCACTTT.

The rearrangement links TRBV29-1 to TRBJ1-6; a weak D match, TRBD1 (5 bases). Trimming left V 7 bases short and J 5 bases short, with 12 bases between. Germline V gene sequence: CDR1 SQVTM, CDR2 ANQGSEA. The CDR3 has 13 amino acids. CDR3 residues: CSAAVGDNSPLHF. The CDR3 DNA sequence: TGCAGCGCGGCCGTAGGGGATAATTCACCCCTCCACTTT.

The chain carries TRBV7-8 and TRBJ2-7; D possibly matches TRBD1 or TRBD2 (5 bases each). Looked up from germline, CDR1 is SGHVS and CDR2 is FQNEAQ. V was trimmed by 5 bases and J by 2 bases, leaving 13 bases between them. The CDR3 has 14 residues. The CDR3 sequence: CASSPRDGAYEQYF. In nucleotides, the CDR3 is TGTGCCAGCAGCCCCCGGGACGGAGCCTACGAGCAGTACTTC.

The CDR3 DNA follows: TGTGCCAGCAGCGTACGACAGGGTCGGGGTGATACGCAGTATTTT. Its translation is CASSVRQGRGDTQYF. The chain couples TRBV11-2 to TRBJ2-3; 7 bases are shared with TRBD1. V lost 5 bases, J lost 6 bases, and 11 bases stayed unmatched. The CDR3 has 15 residues. Germline CDR1 is SGHAT and CDR2 is FQNNGV.